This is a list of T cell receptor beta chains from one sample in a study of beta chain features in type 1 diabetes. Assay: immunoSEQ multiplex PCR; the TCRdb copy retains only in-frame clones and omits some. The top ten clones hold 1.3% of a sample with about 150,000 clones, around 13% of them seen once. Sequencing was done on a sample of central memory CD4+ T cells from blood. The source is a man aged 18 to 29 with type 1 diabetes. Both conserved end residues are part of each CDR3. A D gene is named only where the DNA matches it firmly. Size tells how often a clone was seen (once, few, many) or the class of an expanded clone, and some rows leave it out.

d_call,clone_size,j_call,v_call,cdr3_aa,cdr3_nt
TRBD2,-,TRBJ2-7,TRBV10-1,CASSVGAGATYEQYF,TGCGCCAGCAGTGTAGGAGCGGGGGCTACCTACGAGCAGTACTTC
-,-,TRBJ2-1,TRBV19,CASTTQVGATEQFF,TGTGCCAGTACCACTCAGGTGGGAGCGACCGAGCAGTTCTTC
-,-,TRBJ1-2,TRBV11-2,CASSPQQETYGYTF,TGTGCCAGCAGCCCGCAACAGGAGACCTATGGCTACACCTTC
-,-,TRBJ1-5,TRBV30,CACGGNSNQPQHF,TGTGCCTGTGGGGGAAATAGCAATCAGCCCCAGCATTTT
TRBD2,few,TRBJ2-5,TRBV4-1,CASSQGTSGVPETQYF,TGCGCCAGCAGCCAAGGCACTAGCGGGGTCCCAGAGACCCAGTACTTC
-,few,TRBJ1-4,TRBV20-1,CSAPFNEKLFF,TGCAGTGCGCCCTTTAATGAAAAACTGTTTTTT
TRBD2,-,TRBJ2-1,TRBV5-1,CASSKQTSGGRNEQFF,TGCGCCAGCAGCAAACAGACTAGCGGGGGTAGGAATGAGCAGTTCTTC
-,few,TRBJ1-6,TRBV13,CASSVSSYNSPLHF,TGTGCCAGCAGCGTGAGCTCCTATAATTCACCCCTCCACTTT
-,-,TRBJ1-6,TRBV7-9,CASSLGGPNSLHF,TGTGCCAGCAGCTTAGGGGGACCAAATTCGCTCCACTTT
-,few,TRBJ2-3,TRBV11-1,CASSFRGSDTQYF,TGTGCCAGCAGCTTCCGGGGGTCAGATACGCAGTATTTT
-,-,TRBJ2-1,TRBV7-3,CASSRGFDNEQFF,TGTGCCAGCAGTAGAGGTTTTGACAATGAGCAGTTCTTC
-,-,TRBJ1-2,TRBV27,CASTQTGDGPGVNGYTF,TGTGCCAGCACCCAAACCGGGGATGGGCCGGGGGTAAATGGCTACACCTTC
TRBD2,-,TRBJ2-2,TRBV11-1,CASSPVGGAAGELFF,TGTGCCAGCAGCCCCGTGGGAGGGGCGGCCGGGGAGCTGTTTTTT
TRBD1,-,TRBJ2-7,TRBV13,CASSPGTAYEQYF,TGTGCCAGCAGCCCGGGGACAGCCTACGAGCAGTACTTC
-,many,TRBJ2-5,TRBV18,CASSPTSIQETQYF,TGTGCCAGCTCACCAACTAGCATACAAGAGACCCAGTACTTC
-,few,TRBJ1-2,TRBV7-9,CASSLVNVNYGYTF,TGTGCCAGCAGCTTAGTGAATGTTAACTATGGCTACACCTTC
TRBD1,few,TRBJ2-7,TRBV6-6,CASIAGQGGLYEQYF,TGTGCCAGCATCGCCGGACAGGGTGGGCTCTACGAGCAGTACTTC
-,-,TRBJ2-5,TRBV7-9,CASSSAAGHGHF,TGTGCCAGCAGCTCGGCGGCGGGACACGGGCACTTC
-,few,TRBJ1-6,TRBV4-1,CASSQGQNNSPLHF,TGCGCCAGCAGCCAAGGGCAGAATAATTCACCCCTCCACTTT
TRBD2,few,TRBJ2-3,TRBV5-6,CASSPRTSGVSDTQYF,TGTGCCAGCAGCCCGCGGACTAGCGGGGTATCAGATACGCAGTATTTT
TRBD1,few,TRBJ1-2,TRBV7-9,CASSPAPGTGYGYTF,TGTGCCAGCAGCCCCGCACCCGGGACAGGCTATGGCTACACCTTC
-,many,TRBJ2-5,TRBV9,CASSVGTARETQYF,TGTGCCAGCAGCGTAGGGACCGCTAGAGAGACCCAGTACTTC
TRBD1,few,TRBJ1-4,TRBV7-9,CASSLVPGQRGEKLFF,TGTGCCAGCAGCTTAGTACCGGGACAGCGAGGTGAAAAACTGTTTTTT
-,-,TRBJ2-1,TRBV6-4,CAIPGEDGNEQFF,TGTGCCATCCCCGGGGAGGACGGCAATGAGCAGTTCTTC
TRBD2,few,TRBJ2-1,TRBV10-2,CASSAGLAGFGEQFF,TGCGCCAGCAGCGCCGGACTAGCGGGGTTTGGTGAGCAGTTCTTC
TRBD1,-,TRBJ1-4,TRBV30,CAWSRDRVSGKLFF,TGTGCCTGGAGTCGGGACAGGGTGTCCGGAAAACTGTTTTTT
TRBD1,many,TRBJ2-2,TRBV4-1,CASSRTGEAGELFF,TGCGCCAGCAGCAGGACAGGGGAGGCCGGGGAGCTGTTTTTT
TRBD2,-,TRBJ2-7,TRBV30,CAWSSPGGSRREQYF,TGTGCCTGGAGCTCCCCCGGGGGGTCCAGGAGGGAGCAGTACTTC
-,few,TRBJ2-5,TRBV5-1,CASSSRGRETQYF,TGCGCCAGCAGCTCCAGGGGACGAGAGACCCAGTACTTC
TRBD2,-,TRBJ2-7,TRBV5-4,CASSLGGGGAEEQYF,TGTGCCAGCAGCTTGGGTGGCGGGGGGGCCGAGGAGCAGTACTTC
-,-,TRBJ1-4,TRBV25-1,CASSDPAGRIATNEKLFF,TGTGCCAGCAGTGACCCCGCCGGGCGAATTGCAACTAATGAAAAACTGTTTTTT
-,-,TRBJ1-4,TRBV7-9,CASSSAGDTHEKLFF,TGTGCCAGCAGCTCAGCTGGGGACACCCATGAAAAACTGTTTTTT
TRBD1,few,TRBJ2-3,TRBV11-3,CASSSGQGVIDTQYF,TGTGCCAGCAGCTCTGGACAGGGGGTCATCGATACGCAGTATTTT
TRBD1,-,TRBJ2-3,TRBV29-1,CSVAQGAGTDTQYF,TGCAGCGTTGCACAGGGGGCCGGGACAGATACGCAGTATTTT
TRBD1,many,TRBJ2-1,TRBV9,CASSAKGAPNLGRYNEQFF,TGTGCCAGCAGCGCTAAGGGGGCGCCAAATCTAGGCAGGTACAATGAGCAGTTCTTC
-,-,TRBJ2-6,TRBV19,CASSIPGPTSGANVLTF,TGTGCCAGTAGTATCCCGGGACCGACCTCTGGGGCCAACGTCCTGACTTTC
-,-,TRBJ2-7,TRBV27,CASSFQPGPSSYEQYF,TGTGCCAGCAGTTTTCAACCGGGGCCGAGCTCCTACGAGCAGTACTTC
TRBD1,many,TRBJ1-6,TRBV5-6,CASSWTGGGTDGSPLHF,TGTGCCAGCAGCTGGACTGGCGGCGGGACAGACGGATCACCCCTCCACTTT
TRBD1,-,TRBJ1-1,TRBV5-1,CASTNFRDSNMNTEAFF,TGCGCCAGCACCAACTTCCGGGACAGCAACATGAACACTGAAGCTTTCTTT
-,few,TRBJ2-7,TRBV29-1,CSGASGTGSYEQYF,TGCAGCGGCGCATCCGGGACGGGATCCTACGAGCAGTACTTC
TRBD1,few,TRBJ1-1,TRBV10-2,CASTLTGTNTEAFF,TGCGCCAGCACCCTGACAGGGACGAACACTGAAGCTTTCTTT
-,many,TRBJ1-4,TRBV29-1,CSFRGSNEKLFF,TGCAGTTTCCGGGGTTCTAATGAAAAACTGTTTTTT
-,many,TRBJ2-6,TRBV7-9,CASRHAGDGANVLTF,TGTGCCAGCAGGCACGCAGGGGATGGGGCCAACGTCCTGACTTTC
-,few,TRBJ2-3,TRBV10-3,CAISDRGAAISDTQYF,TGTGCCATCAGTGATCGGGGAGCGGCGATAAGCGATACGCAGTATTTT
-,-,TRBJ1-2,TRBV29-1,CSVEIFRGGISYGYTF,TGCAGCGTTGAAATATTCCGAGGGGGGATTTCCTATGGCTACACCTTC
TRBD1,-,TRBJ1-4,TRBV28,CASSPPGQHNEKLFF,TGTGCCAGCAGTCCTCCGGGACAGCATAATGAAAAACTGTTTTTT
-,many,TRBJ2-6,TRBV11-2,CASSLAQVSGANVLTF,TGTGCCAGCAGCTTAGCCCAGGTCTCTGGGGCCAACGTCCTGACTTTC
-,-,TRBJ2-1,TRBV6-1,CASILDGGTYNEQFF,TGTGCCAGCATCCTCGATGGGGGTACCTACAATGAGCAGTTCTTC